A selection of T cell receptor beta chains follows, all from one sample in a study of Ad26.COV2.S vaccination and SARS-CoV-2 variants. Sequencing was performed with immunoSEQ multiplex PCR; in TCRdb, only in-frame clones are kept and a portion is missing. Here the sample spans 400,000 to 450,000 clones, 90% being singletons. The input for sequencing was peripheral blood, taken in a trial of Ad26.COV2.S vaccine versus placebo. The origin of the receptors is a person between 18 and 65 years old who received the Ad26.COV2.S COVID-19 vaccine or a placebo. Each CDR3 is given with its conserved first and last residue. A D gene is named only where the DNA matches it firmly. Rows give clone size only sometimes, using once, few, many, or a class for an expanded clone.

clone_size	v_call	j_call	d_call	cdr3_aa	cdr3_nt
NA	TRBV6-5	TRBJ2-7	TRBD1	CASSLGQIYEQYF	TGTGCCAGCAGCTTGGGACAGATCTACGAGCAGTACTTC
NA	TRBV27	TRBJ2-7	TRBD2	CASSLVPGLAGGYEQYF	TGTGCCAGCAGTTTGGTCCCGGGGCTAGCGGGAGGGTACGAGCAGTACTTC
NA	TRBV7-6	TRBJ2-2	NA	CASSLVSGAVGELFF	TGTGCCAGCAGCTTAGTATCTGGGGCGGTCGGGGAGCTGTTTTTT
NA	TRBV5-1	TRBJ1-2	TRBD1	CASSLDAGGRVYTF	TGCGCCAGCAGCTTGGATGCAGGGGGAAGGGTCTACACCTTC
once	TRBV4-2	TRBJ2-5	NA	CASSRTEGETQYF	TGTGCCAGCAGCCGGACCGAGGGAGAGACCCAGTACTTC
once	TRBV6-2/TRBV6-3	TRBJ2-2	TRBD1	CASSYSFGTASNTGELFF	TGTGCCAGCAGTTACTCTTTCGGGACAGCCTCGAACACCGGGGAGCTGTTTTTT
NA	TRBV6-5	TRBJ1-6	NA	CASSYTPNSPLHF	TGTGCCAGCAGTTACACCCCCAATTCACCCCTCCACTTT
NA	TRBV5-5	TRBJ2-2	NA	CASSLTPPGTGELFF	TGTGCCAGCAGCTTGACCCCCCCGGGCACCGGGGAGCTGTTTTTT
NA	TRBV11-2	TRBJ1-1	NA	CASSLGGGGMNTEAFF	TGTGCCAGCAGCTTAGGTGGGGGGGGGATGAACACTGAAGCTTTCTTT
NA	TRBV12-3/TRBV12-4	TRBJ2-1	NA	CASSGTYNEQFF	TGTGCCAGTTCCGGGACCTACAATGAGCAGTTCTTC
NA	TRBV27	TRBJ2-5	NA	CASSLLGSRGETQYF	TGTGCCAGCAGTTTACTCGGATCTCGGGGAGAGACCCAGTACTTC
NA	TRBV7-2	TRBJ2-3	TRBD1	CASRVNRGRTDTQYF	TGTGCCAGCAGAGTTAACAGGGGGAGAACAGATACGCAGTATTTT